This T cell receptor (beta chain) was retrieved from a study of blood T cell repertoires in COVID-19. Background on the study: Specimens from acute and convalescent COVID-19 originated in the United States, Italy and Spain. PBMCs, B-cell-depleted T cells, or T cells provided the cDNA or gDNA that made up the material.

Sequencing used immunoSEQ multiplex PCR; TCRdb keeps in-frame clones, though not all of them. Among roughly 170,000 clones, around nine tenths were seen once, and the ten largest hold over 0.7%. Germline V gene data show CDR1 as SGHRS and CDR2 as YFSETQ. The V and J ends lost 5 bases and 8 bases respectively, with 8 bases between them. The CDR3 contains 11 residues. The clonotype originates from a woman aged 18-29 years who had recovered from COVID-19. Sequenced input: peripheral blood. The chain couples TRBV5-1 to TRBJ2-1; TRBD1 is a possible D gene (5 bases). In DNA, the CDR3 is TGCGCCAGCAGGGGGCCCCATGAGCAGTTCTTC. This sequence encodes CASRGPHEQFF.